This T cell receptor beta chain is drawn from a study of identical twins. Germline V CDR1 and CDR2: LGHNT, FRNRAP. J lost 4 bases, V lost 1 base, and 7 bases had no gene match. The length of the CDR3 is 17 residues. Broader study findings: Interpretation of the results relied on cross-sectional statistical analysis and not on following the same donors. Diverse VJ usage suggested most zero-insertion clonotypes were not invariant T cells.

TCRdb passed the 5' RACE reads through MiXCR, listing each CDR3 protein once. This table has about 530,000 distinct CDR3 sequences, more than 20% appearing once. A note on this clonotype: Its antigen is not identified.

The same sample was also used in a study of yellow fever vaccine responses in identical twins. That paper notes: Vaccine-induced T cell responses in twins were reportedly observed to appear partly convergent, partly personalized.

The rearrangement uses TRBV12-5 and TRBJ1-2; 12 bases agree with TRBD1. The TCR was taken from a woman aged 18-35 years in good health. The sample was CD4+ T cells sorted from blood. The CDR3, as DNA: TGTGCTAGTGGTTTGGGGACTGGGACAGGGGGCTTCTATGGCTACACCTTC. It encodes CASGLGTGTGGFYGYTF.